This T cell receptor beta chain was sequenced for a study of blood T cell repertoires in COVID-19 (dated by TCRdb to about 2020). About the full investigation: Collaborator samples came from the United States, Italy and Spain and covered acute and convalescent phases of COVID-19. The material from the prospective study consisted of cDNA or gDNA derived from T cells, B-cell-depleted T cells, or PBMCs. Deeply sampled blood TCRbeta repertoires from subjects exposed to, actively infected with, or recovered from COVID-19 were included in the dataset. The repertoires were made available in a free public database intended to serve as a resource for research on the immune response to SARS-CoV-2. The samples were drawn from two sources: the first 160 participants of the ongoing ImmuneRACE study, and 1,200 or so subjects contributed by 6 global collaborators. The sample metadata nearly always contained a de-identified subject ID, COVID-19 status, age in years and sex. Where available, HLA class I and class II types were obtained from metadata supplied by the sample provider rather than from assay-based typing. General study outcomes and caveats: How much clinical and demographic metadata was included differed by source and by participant, and the metadata was provided uncurated.

TCRbeta CDR3 regions were amplified from genomic DNA by means of the immunoSEQ Assay, a bias-controlled multiplex PCR. The study's own analysis went as follows. Nucleated cell counts per sample were estimated from amplification of reference gene primers within the assay. Sequence reads were collapsed and filtered to measure the absolute abundance of every unique TCRbeta CDR3 rearrangement. For each sample, productive Simpson clonality was calculated as the square root of Simpson's diversity index across productive rearrangements. TCRdb holds this immuneACCESS table with in-frame rearrangements only. Some clones are missing; in checked studies, unresolved V genes explain under half, and the rest has no known cause. That table is the source of V, J and clone size, and D and trimming were worked out from the DNA. Here the sample has over 400,000 clones; roughly nine tenths occur a single time. Roughly 8.3% of the sample belongs to the ten largest clones.

As regards this clone: This clone's antigen is unknown. No much larger clone exists at a distance of one base, and base qualities are not known.

V is cut back by 2 bases and J by 4 bases, with 7 bases in the junction unmatched. From a lookup of the germline V gene (reference sequence), CDR1 and CDR2 are LGHDT and YNNKEL. The CDR3 runs 16 residues from the cysteine to the phenylalanine. Kept here is only the CDR3 DNA, which spans 48 bases and is read in frame from base 1. One collaborating source in Seattle enrolled patients while the patients were actively infected and followed the patients over time throughout the course of disease. Collaborating institutions collected whole blood in K2EDTA tubes following their own protocols. For TCRbeta analysis, collaborator samples were shipped as frozen whole blood, as isolated PBMCs, or as DNA extracted from either sample type.

This TCR was sampled from a woman aged 50 to 65 with COVID-19, enrolled during active disease. Input material: peripheral blood. The chain employs TRBV3-1 (or the pseudogene TRBV3-2) and TRBJ2-3, and 9 junctional nucleotides match TRBD2. The CDR3 region reads CASSQTGTSRADTQYF. The DNA sequence is given as TGTGCCAGCAGCCAAACCGGGACTAGCAGGGCAGATACGCAGTATTTT.